This T cell receptor (beta chain) was identified in a study of blood T cell repertoires in COVID-19. In germline, CDR1 is LGHDT, CDR2 YNNKEL (reference sequence). The CDR3 is made up of 13 amino acids. V lost 3 bases and J 6 bases, leaving 9 bases between the germline ends. The Seattle patients joined while their infection was active and were tracked longitudinally afterward. The authors' processing: Reference gene primer amplification gave estimated nucleated cell counts. The protocol was immunoSEQ multiplex PCR, while the TCRdb copy is restricted to in-frame clones and leaves out a portion. V and J calls plus clone size are reproduced from that table; the DNA served to infer D and trimming. The data show fewer than 100,000 clones, 85% seen once.

The chain carries TRBV3-1 (or the pseudogene TRBV3-2) and TRBJ2-1; D is unresolved. The clonotype was recovered from a man over 45 with COVID-19, enrolled during active disease. The specimen sequenced was peripheral blood. Here the CDR3 DNA reads TGTGCCAGCAGCCAGAGTACGTCCAATGAGCAGTTCTTC. This encodes CASSQSTSNEQFF.